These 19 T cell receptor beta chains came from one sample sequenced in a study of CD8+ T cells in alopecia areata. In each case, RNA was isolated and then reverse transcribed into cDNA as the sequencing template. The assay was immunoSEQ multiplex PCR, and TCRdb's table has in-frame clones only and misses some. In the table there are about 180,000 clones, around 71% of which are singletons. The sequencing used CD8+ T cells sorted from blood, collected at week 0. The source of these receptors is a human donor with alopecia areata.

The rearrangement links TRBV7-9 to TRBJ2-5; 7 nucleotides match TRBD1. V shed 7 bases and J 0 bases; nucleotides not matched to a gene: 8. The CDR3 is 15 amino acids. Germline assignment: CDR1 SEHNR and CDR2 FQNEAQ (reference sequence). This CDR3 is CASTPDRPNQETQYF. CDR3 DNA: TGTGCCAGCACCCCGGACAGGCCCAACCAAGAGACCCAGTACTTC.

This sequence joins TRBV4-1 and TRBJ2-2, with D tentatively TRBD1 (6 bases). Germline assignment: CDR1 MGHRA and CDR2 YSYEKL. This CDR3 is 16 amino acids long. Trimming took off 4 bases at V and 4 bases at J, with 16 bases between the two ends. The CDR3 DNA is TGCGCCAGCAGCCCCCGGGACACCCGAGGCACCGGGGAGCTGTTTTTT. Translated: CASSPRDTRGTGELFF.

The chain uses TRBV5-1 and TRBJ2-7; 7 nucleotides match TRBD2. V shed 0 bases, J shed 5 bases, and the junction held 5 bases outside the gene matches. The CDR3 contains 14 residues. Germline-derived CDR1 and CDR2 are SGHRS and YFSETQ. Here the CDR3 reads CASSLGGGADEQYF. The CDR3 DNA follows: TGCGCCAGCAGCTTGGGCGGGGGTGCGGACGAGCAGTACTTC.

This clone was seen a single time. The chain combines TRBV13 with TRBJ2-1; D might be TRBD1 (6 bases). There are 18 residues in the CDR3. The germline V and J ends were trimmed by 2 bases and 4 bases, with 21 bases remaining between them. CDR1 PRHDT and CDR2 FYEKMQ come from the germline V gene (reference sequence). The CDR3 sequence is CASSLPGHTQGSYNEQFF. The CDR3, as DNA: TGTGCCAGCAGCTTACCCGGTCATACGCAGGGGTCGTACAATGAGCAGTTCTTC.

This CDR3 reads CASSATGGPNTDTQYF. DNA for the CDR3: TGTGCCAGCAGTGCTACAGGAGGTCCAAACACAGATACGCAGTATTTT. The V and J genes are TRBV6-1 and TRBJ2-3; D could derive from TRBD1 or TRBD2 (5 bases each). This CDR3 spans 16 amino acids. Trimming removed 4 bases at V and 2 bases at J, with 16 bases between. The germline gives CDR1 MNHNS, CDR2 SASEGT.

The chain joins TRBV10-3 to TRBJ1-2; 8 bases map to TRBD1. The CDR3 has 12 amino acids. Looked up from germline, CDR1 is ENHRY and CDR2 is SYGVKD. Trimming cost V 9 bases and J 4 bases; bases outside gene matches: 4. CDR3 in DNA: TGTGCCATACAGGGGGATCGCTATGGCTACACCTTC. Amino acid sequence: CAIQGDRYGYTF.

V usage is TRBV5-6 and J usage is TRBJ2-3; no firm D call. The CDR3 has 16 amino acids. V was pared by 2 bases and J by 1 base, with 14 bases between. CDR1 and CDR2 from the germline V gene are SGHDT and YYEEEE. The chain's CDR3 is CASSLGWYGRTDTQYF. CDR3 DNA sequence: TGTGCCAGCAGCTTAGGTTGGTACGGACGCACAGATACGCAGTATTTT. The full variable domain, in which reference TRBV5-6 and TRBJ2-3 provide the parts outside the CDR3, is DAGVTQSPTHLIKTRGQQVTLRCSPKSGHDTVSWYQQALGQGPQFIFQYYEEEERQRGNFPDRFSGHQFPNYSSELNVNALLLGDSALYLCASSLGWYGRTDTQYFGPGTRLTVL.

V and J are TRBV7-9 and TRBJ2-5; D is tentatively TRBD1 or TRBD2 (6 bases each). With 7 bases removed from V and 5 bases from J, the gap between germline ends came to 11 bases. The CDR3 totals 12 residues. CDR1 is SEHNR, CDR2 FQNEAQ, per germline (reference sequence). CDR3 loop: CASTRGGETQYF. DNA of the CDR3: TGTGCCAGCACAAGAGGGGGGGAGACCCAGTACTTC.

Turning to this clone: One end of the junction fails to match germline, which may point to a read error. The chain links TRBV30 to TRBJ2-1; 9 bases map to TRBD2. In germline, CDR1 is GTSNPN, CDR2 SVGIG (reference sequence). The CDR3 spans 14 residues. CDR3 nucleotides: TGTGCCTGGTTGGCCGGGACTAGCCTCCATGAGCGGTTCTTC. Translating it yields CAWLAGTSLHERFF.

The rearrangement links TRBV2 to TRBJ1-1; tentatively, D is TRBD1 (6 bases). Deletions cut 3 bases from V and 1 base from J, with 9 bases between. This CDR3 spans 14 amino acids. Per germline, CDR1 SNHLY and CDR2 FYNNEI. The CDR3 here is CASSDTGTNTEAFF. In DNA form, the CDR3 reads TGTGCCAGCAGTGATACAGGGACGAACACTGAAGCTTTCTTT.

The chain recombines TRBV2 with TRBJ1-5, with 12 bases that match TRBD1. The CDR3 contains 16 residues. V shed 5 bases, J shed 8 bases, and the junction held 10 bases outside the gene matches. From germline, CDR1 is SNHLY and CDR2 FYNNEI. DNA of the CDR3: TGTGCCAGCAGTCGTGGGGGGACAGGGGGCGCGGAGCCCCAGCATTTT. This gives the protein CASSRGGTGGAEPQHF.

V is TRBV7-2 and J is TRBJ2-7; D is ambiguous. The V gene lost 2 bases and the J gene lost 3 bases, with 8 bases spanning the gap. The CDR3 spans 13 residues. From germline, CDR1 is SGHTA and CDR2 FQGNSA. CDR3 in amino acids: CASSLTDFYEQYF. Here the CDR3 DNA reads TGTGCCAGCAGCTTAACTGACTTCTACGAGCAGTACTTC.

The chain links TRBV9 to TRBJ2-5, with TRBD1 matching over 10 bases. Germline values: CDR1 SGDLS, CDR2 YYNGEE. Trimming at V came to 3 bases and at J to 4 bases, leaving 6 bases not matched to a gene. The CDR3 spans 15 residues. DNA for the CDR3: TGTGCCAGCAGCGAGGAGGGACAGGGGCGAGAGACCCAGTACTTC. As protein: CASSEEGQGRETQYF.

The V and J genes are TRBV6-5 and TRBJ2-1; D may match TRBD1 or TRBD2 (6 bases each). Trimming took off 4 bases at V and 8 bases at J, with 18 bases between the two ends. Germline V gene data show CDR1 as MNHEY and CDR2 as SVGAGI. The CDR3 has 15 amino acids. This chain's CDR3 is CASSLGGHTMDEQFF. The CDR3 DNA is TGTGCCAGCAGTTTGGGGGGCCATACTATGGATGAGCAGTTCTTC.

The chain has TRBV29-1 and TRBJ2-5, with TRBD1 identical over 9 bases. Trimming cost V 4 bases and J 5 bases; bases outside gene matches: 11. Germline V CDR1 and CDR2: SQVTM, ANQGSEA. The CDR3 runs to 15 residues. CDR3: CSVAGTGFGTETQYF. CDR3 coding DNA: TGCAGCGTTGCCGGGACAGGGTTCGGTACTGAGACCCAGTACTTC. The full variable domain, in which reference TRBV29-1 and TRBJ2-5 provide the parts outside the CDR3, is SAVISQKPSRDICQRGTSLTIQCQVDSQVTMMFWYRQQPGQSLTLIATANQGSEATYESGFVIDKFPISRPNLTFSTLTVSNMSPEDSSIYLCSVAGTGFGTETQYFGPGTRLLVL.

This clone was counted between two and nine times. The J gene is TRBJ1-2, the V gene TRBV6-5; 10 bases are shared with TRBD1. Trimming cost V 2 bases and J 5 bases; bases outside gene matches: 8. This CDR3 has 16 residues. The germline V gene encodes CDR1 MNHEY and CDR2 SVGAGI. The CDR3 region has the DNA TGTGCCAGCAGTTACCAGGGACAGGGGATTTGGTATGGCTACACCTTC. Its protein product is CASSYQGQGIWYGYTF.

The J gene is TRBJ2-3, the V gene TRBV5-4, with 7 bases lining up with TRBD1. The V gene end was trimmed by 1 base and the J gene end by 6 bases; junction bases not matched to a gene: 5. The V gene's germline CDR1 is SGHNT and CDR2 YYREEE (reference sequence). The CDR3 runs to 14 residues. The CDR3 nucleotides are TGTGCCAGCAGCTTGTGGCAGGGGGACGATACGCAGTATTTT. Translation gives CASSLWQGDDTQYF.

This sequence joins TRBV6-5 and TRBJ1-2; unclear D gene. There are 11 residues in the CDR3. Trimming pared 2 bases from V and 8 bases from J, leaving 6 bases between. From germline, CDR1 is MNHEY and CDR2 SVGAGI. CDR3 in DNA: TGTGCCAGCAGTTACACCGGAGGCTACACCTTC. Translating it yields CASSYTGGYTF.

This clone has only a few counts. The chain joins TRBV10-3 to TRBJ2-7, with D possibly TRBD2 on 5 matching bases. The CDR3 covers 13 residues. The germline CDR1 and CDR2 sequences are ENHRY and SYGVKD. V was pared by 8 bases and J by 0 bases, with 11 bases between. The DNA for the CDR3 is TGTGCCATCGGCGAGGGCGTCTCCTACGAGCAGTACTTC. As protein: CAIGEGVSYEQYF.